These 10 T cell receptor beta chains came from one sample sequenced in a study of T cell clusters in autoimmune cytopenias. TRB was amplified from around 0.25 ug of peripheral blood genomic DNA per sample. Multiplex touch-down PCR amplified TRB using TRB-A and TRB-B pools in one tube. TCRdb re-called the multiplex PCR reads and catalogs CDR3 proteins one per entry, DNA excluded. The sample data list roughly 4,000 distinct CDR3 sequences. These data are also associated with another study on T cell repertoires in aging, cancer and after chemotherapy.

The sequenced sample consisted of peripheral blood. The receptors originated from a human donor in good health.

The V call is TRBV5-1, the J call TRBJ2-2; the D call of TRBD2 rests on TCRdb alone, since no DNA is present to check it. Germline V lookup: CDR1 SGHRS, CDR2 YFSETQ. The CDR3 loop spans 16 amino acids. The CDR3 loop reads CASSLSGASNTGELFF.

In terms of frequency, this clonotype is medium-sized (0.01 to 0.1%). The chain links TRBV6-1 to TRBJ2-1. The CDR3 contains 13 residues. From germline, CDR1 is MNHNS and CDR2 SASEGT. The CDR3 loop is CASSELEYNEQFF.

By frequency, this clonotype is medium-sized. This chain connects TRBV19 to TRBJ1-2; the D call of TRBD1 rests on TCRdb alone, since no DNA is present to check it. Germline V gene sequence: CDR1 LNHDA, CDR2 SQIVND (reference sequence). The CDR3 consists of 14 residues. This CDR3 reads CASSAGDRRYGYTF.

J is TRBJ2-3 and V is TRBV12-5; TCRdb names TRBD2, which stays unverified in the absence of DNA. The CDR3 consists of 13 residues. Germline V gene lookup returns CDR1 LGHNT and CDR2 FRNRAP. CDR3 protein: CASVLAGTDTQYF.

Frequency places this clonotype as medium-sized. The V call is TRBV27, the J call TRBJ2-3; TCRdb reports TRBD1, a call that lacks DNA to check it against. Germline V lookup: CDR1 MNHEY, CDR2 SMNVEV (reference sequence). The CDR3 is 14 amino acids. The CDR3 spells CASSWNGGADTQYF.

The genes are TRBV6-5 and TRBJ1-2. The CDR3 contains 13 residues. Germline-derived CDR1 and CDR2 are MNHEY and SVGAGI. The CDR3 loop reads CASSYRANYGYTF.

The gene calls are TRBV7-2 and TRBJ1-3. Germline-derived CDR1 and CDR2 are SGHTA and FQGNSA. This CDR3 spans 14 amino acids. The CDR3 sequence is CASSLAAAGNTIYF. Based on the CDR3 plus reference TRBV7-2 and TRBJ1-3, the full variable domain is GAGVSQSPSNKVTEKGKDVELRCDPISGHTALYWYRQSLGQGLEFLIYFQGNSAPDKSGLPSDRFSAERTGGSVSTLTIQRTQQEDSAVYLCASSLAAAGNTIYFGEGSWLTVV.

V is TRBV5-1 and J is TRBJ1-2. This CDR3 contains 14 residues. The germline CDR1 and CDR2 sequences are SGHRS and YFSETQ. The CDR3 is CASSLDRAMYGYTF.

This clonotype is medium-sized by frequency. The V call is TRBV29-1, the J call TRBJ1-1; there is no DNA to check the TCRdb D call of TRBD1. This CDR3 contains 14 residues. From germline, CDR1 is SQVTM and CDR2 ANQGSEA. CDR3 amino acids: CSVDYRGEIAEAFF.

This chain connects TRBV18 to TRBJ1-3; the TRBD1 assignment by TCRdb is unverifiable without DNA. The CDR3 spans 17 residues. CDR1 and CDR2 from the germline V gene are KGHSH and LQKENI. CDR3 sequence reads: CASSPRMDRGSGNTIYF.